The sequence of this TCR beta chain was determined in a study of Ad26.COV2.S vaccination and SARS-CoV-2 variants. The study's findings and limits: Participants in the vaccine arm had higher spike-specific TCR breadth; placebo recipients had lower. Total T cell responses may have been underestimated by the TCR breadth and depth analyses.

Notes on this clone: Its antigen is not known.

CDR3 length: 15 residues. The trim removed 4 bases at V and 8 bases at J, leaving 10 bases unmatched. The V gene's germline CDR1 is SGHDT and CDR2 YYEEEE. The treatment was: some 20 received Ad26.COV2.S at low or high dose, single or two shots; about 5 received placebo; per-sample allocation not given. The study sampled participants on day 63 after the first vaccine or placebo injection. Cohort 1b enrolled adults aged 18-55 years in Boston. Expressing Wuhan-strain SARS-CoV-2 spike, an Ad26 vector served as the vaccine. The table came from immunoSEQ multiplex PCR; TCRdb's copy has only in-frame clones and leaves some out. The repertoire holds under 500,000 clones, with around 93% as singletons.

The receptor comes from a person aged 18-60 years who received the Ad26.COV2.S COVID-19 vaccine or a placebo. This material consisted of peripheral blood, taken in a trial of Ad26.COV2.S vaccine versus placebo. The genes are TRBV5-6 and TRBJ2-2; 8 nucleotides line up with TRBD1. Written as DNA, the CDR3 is TGTGCCAGCAGCCAGACAGGGGATTATAGTGGGGAGCTGTTTTTT. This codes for CASSQTGDYSGELFF.